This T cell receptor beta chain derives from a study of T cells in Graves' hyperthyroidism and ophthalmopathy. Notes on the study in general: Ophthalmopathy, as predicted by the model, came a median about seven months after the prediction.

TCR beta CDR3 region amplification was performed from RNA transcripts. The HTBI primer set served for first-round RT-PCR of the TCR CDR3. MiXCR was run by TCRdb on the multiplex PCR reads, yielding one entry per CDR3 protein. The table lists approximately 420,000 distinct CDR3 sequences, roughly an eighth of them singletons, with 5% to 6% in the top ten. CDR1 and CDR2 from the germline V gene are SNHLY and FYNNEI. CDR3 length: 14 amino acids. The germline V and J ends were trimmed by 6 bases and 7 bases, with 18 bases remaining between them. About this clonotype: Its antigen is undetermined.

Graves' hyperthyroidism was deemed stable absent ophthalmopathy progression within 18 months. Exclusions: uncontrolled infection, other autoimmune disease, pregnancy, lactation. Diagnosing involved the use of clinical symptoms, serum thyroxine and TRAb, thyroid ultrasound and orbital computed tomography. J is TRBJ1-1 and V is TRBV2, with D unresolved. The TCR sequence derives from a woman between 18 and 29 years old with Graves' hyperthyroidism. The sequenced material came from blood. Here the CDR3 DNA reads TGTGCCAGCAGCTCCCCCGTACGCAGCAGTGAAGCTTTCTTT. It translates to CASSSPVRSSEAFF.